This T cell receptor beta chain appears in the sequencing data of a study of blood T cell repertoires in COVID-19. Study as a whole: PBMCs, B-cell-depleted T cells, or T cells were the source of the cDNA or gDNA that made up the material.

The germline gives CDR1 KGHSH, CDR2 LQKENI. The CDR3 is 16 residues long. Trimming shortened V by 0 bases and J by 2 bases, and 14 bases separated the two germline ends. The data were produced by immunoSEQ multiplex PCR, yet TCRdb's version contains in-frame clones alone and is incomplete. The sample holds fewer than 55,000 clones, 81% seen once. This clone showed up just once. This receptor was obtained from a woman over 75 with COVID-19, enrolled during active disease. The chain is built from TRBV18 and TRBJ2-7, with a tentative D call TRBD2 (6 bases). Sequences were obtained from peripheral blood. DNA for the CDR3: TGTGCCAGCTCACCACCGGTTGCGGGAATAACCTACGAGCAGTACTTC. Protein: CASSPPVAGITYEQYF.